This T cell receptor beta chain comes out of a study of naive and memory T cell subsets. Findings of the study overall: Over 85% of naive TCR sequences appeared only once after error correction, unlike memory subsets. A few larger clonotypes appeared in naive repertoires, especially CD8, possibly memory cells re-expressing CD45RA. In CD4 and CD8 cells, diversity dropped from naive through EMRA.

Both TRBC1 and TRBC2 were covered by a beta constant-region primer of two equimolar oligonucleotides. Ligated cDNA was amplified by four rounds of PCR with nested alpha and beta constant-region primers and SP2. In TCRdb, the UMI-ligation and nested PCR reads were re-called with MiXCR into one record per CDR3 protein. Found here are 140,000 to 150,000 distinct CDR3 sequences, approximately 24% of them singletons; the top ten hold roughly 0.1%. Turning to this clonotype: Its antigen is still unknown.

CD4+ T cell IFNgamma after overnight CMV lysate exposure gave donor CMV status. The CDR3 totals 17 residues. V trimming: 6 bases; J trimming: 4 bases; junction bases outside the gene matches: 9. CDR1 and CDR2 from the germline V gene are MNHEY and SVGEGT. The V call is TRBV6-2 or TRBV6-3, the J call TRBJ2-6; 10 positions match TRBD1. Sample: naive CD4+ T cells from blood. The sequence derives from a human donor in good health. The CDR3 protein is CASSPRQGARGANVLTF. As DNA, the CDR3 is TGTGCCAGCAGCCCTAGACAGGGGGCGAGAGGGGCCAACGTCCTGACTTTC.